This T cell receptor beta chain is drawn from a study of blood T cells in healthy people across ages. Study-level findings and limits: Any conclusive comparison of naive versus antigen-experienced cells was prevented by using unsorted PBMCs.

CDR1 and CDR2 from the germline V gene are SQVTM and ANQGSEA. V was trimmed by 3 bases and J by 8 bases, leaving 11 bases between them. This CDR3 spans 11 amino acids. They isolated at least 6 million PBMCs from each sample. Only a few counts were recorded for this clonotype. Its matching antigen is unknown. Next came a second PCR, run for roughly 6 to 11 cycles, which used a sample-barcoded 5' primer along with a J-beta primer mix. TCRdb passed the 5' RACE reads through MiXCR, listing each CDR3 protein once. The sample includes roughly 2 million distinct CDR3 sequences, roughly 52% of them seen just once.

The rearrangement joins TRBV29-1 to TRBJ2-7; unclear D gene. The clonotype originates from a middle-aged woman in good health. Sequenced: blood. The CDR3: CSVDRASKQYF. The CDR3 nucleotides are TGCAGCGTTGACCGGGCCTCGAAGCAGTACTTC.